These T cell receptor beta chains were read from a single sample in a study of shared clonotypes between healthy human individuals. TCRdb keeps only in-frame clones here, not all; method: immunoSEQ multiplex PCR. The table lists around 500,000 clones, around 73% of them singletons, with about 12% in the top ten. Material: PBMCs. These TCRs come from a woman aged 40-49 years in good health. Some clones in this sample may be carry-over from other donors' samples. The CDR3 runs from the conserved cysteine through the conserved F or W. The D gene is left open where the match is weak. The size entry is marked missing in some rows and otherwise reads once, few, many or a size class.

>-|-|TRBV19|TRBJ1-5
TGTGCCAGTAGGGACAGAAATAGCAATCAGCCCCAGCATTTT
CASRDRNSNQPQHF
>-|-|TRBV6-1|TRBJ2-7
TGTGCCAGCAGTGATAGCACCGGCGAGCAGTACTTC
CASSDSTGEQYF
>-|TRBD1|TRBV15|TRBJ1-3
TGTGCCACCAGCCTGGACAGGGCTCGAAACACCATATATTTT
CATSLDRARNTIYF
>-|TRBD1|TRBV11-3|TRBJ1-2
TGTGCCAGCAGCTTAGCCCTAGGACAGGTGAGAAACTATGGCTACACCTTC
CASSLALGQVRNYGYTF
>-|TRBD2|TRBV7-3|TRBJ2-1
TGTGCCAGCAGCCCCAGCGGGAGGACAAACAATGAGCAGTTCTTC
CASSPSGRTNNEQFF
>-|TRBD1|TRBV18|TRBJ1-2
TGTGCCAGCTCACCGAGGGGGCGCTTCTATGGCTACACCTTC
CASSPRGRFYGYTF
>-|-|TRBV18|TRBJ2-1
TGTGCCAGCTCACCGGGGGGGCCTAATGAGCAGTTCTTC
CASSPGGPNEQFF
>-|-|TRBV12-1|TRBJ2-7
TGTGCCAGCAGCTACCGGACTAGCTGCCTCGAGCAGTACTTC
CASSYRTSCLEQYF
>-|-|TRBV4-2|TRBJ2-7
TGTGCCAGCAGCCAAGAACCTCCGGGGGAGCCGGGCTACGAGCAGTACTTC
CASSQEPPGEPGYEQYF
>-|-|TRBV15|TRBJ2-1
TGTGCCACCAGCAGAGGAGACTACAATGAGCAGTTCTTC
CATSRGDYNEQFF
>-|-|TRBV6-5|TRBJ2-7
TGTGCCAGCAGGAGGACAGCGAGCTCCTACGAGCAGTACTTC
CASRRTASSYEQYF
>-|TRBD2|TRBV28|TRBJ2-1
TGTGCCAGCAGTTCTCCAAGAATAGCGGGAGTACCCTACAATGAGCAGTTCTTC
CASSSPRIAGVPYNEQFF
>-|TRBD1|TRBV9|TRBJ2-5
TGTGCCAGCAGCCCCAGACAGGGTAGAGAGACCCAGTACTTC
CASSPRQGRETQYF
>-|-|TRBV28|TRBJ1-5
TGTGCCAGCAGTCGTCCCTTGGAGTGGAGCAATCAGCCCCAGCATTTT
CASSRPLEWSNQPQHF
>once|-|TRBV2|TRBJ1-4
TGTGCCAGCAGTAAAAGAGCAACTAATGAAAAACTGTTTTTT
CASSKRATNEKLFF
>few|-|TRBV10-3|TRBJ2-2
TGTGCCATCCCGGCGGAGACCGCGAACACCGGGGAGCTATTTTTT
CAIPAETANTGELFF
>-|TRBD2|TRBV18|TRBJ2-3
TGTGCCAGCTCAAGCCTAGCGGAAAATGGAGATACGCAGTATTTT
CASSSLAENGDTQYF
>-|-|TRBV11-2|TRBJ2-7
TGTGCCAGCAGCTCGCTAAAAAAGGGACGGAAAGCCTACGAGCAGTACTTC
CASSSLKKGRKAYEQYF
>-|-|TRBV15|TRBJ2-5
TGTGCCACCAGCAGGGGGTACCAAGAGACCCAGTACTTC
CATSRGYQETQYF
>-|TRBD2|TRBV18|TRBJ2-3
TGTGCCAGCTCATCGGAACGGGGGGACACAGATACGCAGTATTTT
CASSSERGDTDTQYF
>-|TRBD1|TRBV30|TRBJ1-5
TGTGCCTGGACACAGCCAGGGGGCTATAGCAATCAGCCCCAGCATTTT
CAWTQPGGYSNQPQHF
>once|TRBD1|TRBV6-1|TRBJ1-1
TGTGCCAGCAGTCTCGACAGGGGGAGGACTGAAGCTTTCTTT
CASSLDRGRTEAFF
>-|-|TRBV2|TRBJ2-7
TGTGCCAGCAGTGTCCAAGGCGAACAGTACTTC
CASSVQGEQYF
>-|TRBD2|TRBV7-9|TRBJ2-3
TGTGCCAGCTCCGGGACTAGCGGGAGTGGGGCAGATACGCAGTATTTT
CASSGTSGSGADTQYF
>-|-|TRBV28|TRBJ1-5
TGTGCCAGCAGGCCCCACAGGAATAGCAATCAGCCCCAGCATTTT
CASRPHRNSNQPQHF
>-|-|TRBV4-2|TRBJ2-1
TGTGCCAGCAGCCAAGGGACCAACAATGAGCAGTTCTTC
CASSQGTNNEQFF
>once|-|TRBV4-1|TRBJ2-7
TGCGCCAGCAGCCAAGATCCCCTCGGGGGGCTAGACGAGCAGTACTTC
CASSQDPLGGLDEQYF
>few|-|TRBV7-2|TRBJ2-1
TGTGCCAGCAGCTTAGCGCTCACAGGGCCCTACAATGAGCAGTTCTTC
CASSLALTGPYNEQFF
>-|-|TRBV12-5|TRBJ1-3
TGTGCTAGTGGGTCCTCTGGAAACACCATATATTTT
CASGSSGNTIYF
>-|-|TRBV28|TRBJ1-4
TGTGCCAGCAGTTTTGGGTGGAATGAAAAACTGTTTTTT
CASSFGWNEKLFF
>few|-|TRBV6-1|TRBJ1-4
TGTGCCAGCAGTGAAGCCCAGATTAATGAAAAACTGTTTTTT
CASSEAQINEKLFF
>few|-|TRBV19|TRBJ2-1
TGTGCCAGTAGTATAGTTGGGCTAAGCAATGAGCAGTTCTTC
CASSIVGLSNEQFF
>once|TRBD2|TRBV28|TRBJ2-1
TGTGCCAGCAGTCCGAATCTAGCGGGAGTAGGCAATGAGCAGTTCTTC
CASSPNLAGVGNEQFF
>-|-|TRBV11-1|TRBJ2-7
TGTGCCAGCAGCGCCGGGGAGGGGGAACCCTACGAGCAGTACTTC
CASSAGEGEPYEQYF
>many|TRBD1|TRBV27|TRBJ2-2
TGTGCCAGCAGTTTATGGGGACAGGGTGAAGTGAACACCGGGGAGCTGTTTTTT
CASSLWGQGEVNTGELFF
>-|-|TRBV7-3|TRBJ1-5
TGTGCCAGCAGCTTAAATTGGGGTCAGCCCCAGCATTTT
CASSLNWGQPQHF
>-|TRBD1|TRBV19|TRBJ2-4
TGTGCCAGTAGTATTTCGACAGGGACGCGAAACATTCAGTACTTC
CASSISTGTRNIQYF
>few|TRBD2|TRBV11-1|TRBJ2-7
TGTGCCAGCAGCTTAGCGGGAGGGCCTTACGAGCAGTACTTC
CASSLAGGPYEQYF
>once|TRBD1|TRBV6-1|TRBJ1-4
TGTGCCAGCAGTGAAGTAGACAGGGGTGCTAATGAAAAACTGTTTTTT
CASSEVDRGANEKLFF
>-|-|TRBV2|TRBJ2-1
TGTGCCAGCAGGGCAGCTGGGATGTACAATGAGCAGTTCTTC
CASRAAGMYNEQFF
>-|TRBD2|TRBV5-5|TRBJ2-7
TGTGCCAGCAGCTTTAAGAATAGCGGGAGCCTAATATCCTACGAGCAGTACTTC
CASSFKNSGSLISYEQYF
>-|TRBD1|TRBV19|TRBJ2-2
TGTGCCAGTAAGGGACAGGGGGCGGCCACCGGGGAGCTGTTTTTT
CASKGQGAATGELFF
>-|-|TRBV27|TRBJ2-7
TGTGCCAGCAGTTACGGGACACCAATTTCCTACGAGCAGTACTTC
CASSYGTPISYEQYF
>-|TRBD2|TRBV19|TRBJ2-7
TGTGCCAGTAGTAGGACTAGCCCCTTCTACGAGCAGTACTTC
CASSRTSPFYEQYF
>-|-|TRBV7-9|TRBJ2-7
TGTGCCAGCACCGGGGCCTCCTCCTACGAGCAGTACTTC
CASTGASSYEQYF
>-|-|TRBV7-9|TRBJ2-3
TGTGCCAGCAGCTTAGTCATGTATACGCAGTATTTT
CASSLVMYTQYF
>-|-|TRBV5-1|TRBJ1-1
TGCGCCAGCAGCTGGTCGGCTGAAACTGAAGCTTTCTTT
CASSWSAETEAFF
>medium-sized|TRBD1|TRBV28|TRBJ1-1
TGTGCCAGCAGCCCCGGGACAGGACACTCCACTGAAGCTTTCTTT
CASSPGTGHSTEAFF
>-|-|TRBV29-1|TRBJ1-1
TGCAGCGTTGGGAGGAACACTGAAGCTTTCTTT
CSVGRNTEAFF
>-|TRBD1|TRBV28|TRBJ2-7
TGTGCCAGCCGTTCGGGACAGGGGACCTACGAGCAGTACTTC
CASRSGQGTYEQYF
>-|TRBD1|TRBV11-2|TRBJ2-7
TGTGCCAGCAGCTTAGAGGGACAGGGTATTTACGAGCAGTACTTC
CASSLEGQGIYEQYF
>-|TRBD1|TRBV6-5|TRBJ2-7
TGTGCCAGCAGGACAGGGAGCTCCTACGAGCAGTACTTC
CASRTGSSYEQYF
>-|-|TRBV27|TRBJ1-1
TGTGCCAGCAGTTCCTCCGGGGGGGGCACTGAAGCTTTCTTT
CASSSSGGGTEAFF